The clone carrying this T cell receptor (beta chain) occurred once. Its antigen is currently unknown. These data come from a study of OX40 agonist ivuxolimab in advanced cancers. TCRdb keeps only in-frame clones here, not all; method: immunoSEQ multiplex PCR. The table has about 28,000 clones, almost 80% seen once. General study findings and limits: Both blood CD4+ and CD8+ T cells showed clonal growth by week 6 at 0.1 to 3.0 mg/kg.

The clonotype comes from an adult with an advanced solid tumor such as melanoma, head and neck, liver or kidney cancer. Source: CD4+ or CD8+ T cells sorted from blood, taken in a trial of the OX40 agonist ivuxolimab.

The CDR3 coding sequence is TGCGCCAGCAGCCTTAGCTCCCGGGGACCCTACGAGCAGTACTTC. Amino acid sequence: CASSLSSRGPYEQYF. The chain carries TRBV4-3 and TRBJ2-7, with D perhaps being TRBD1 or TRBD2 (5 bases each). Per germline, CDR1 LGHNA and CDR2 YSLEER. The CDR3 contains 15 residues. Trimming shortened V by 4 bases and J by 2 bases, and 15 bases separated the two germline ends.